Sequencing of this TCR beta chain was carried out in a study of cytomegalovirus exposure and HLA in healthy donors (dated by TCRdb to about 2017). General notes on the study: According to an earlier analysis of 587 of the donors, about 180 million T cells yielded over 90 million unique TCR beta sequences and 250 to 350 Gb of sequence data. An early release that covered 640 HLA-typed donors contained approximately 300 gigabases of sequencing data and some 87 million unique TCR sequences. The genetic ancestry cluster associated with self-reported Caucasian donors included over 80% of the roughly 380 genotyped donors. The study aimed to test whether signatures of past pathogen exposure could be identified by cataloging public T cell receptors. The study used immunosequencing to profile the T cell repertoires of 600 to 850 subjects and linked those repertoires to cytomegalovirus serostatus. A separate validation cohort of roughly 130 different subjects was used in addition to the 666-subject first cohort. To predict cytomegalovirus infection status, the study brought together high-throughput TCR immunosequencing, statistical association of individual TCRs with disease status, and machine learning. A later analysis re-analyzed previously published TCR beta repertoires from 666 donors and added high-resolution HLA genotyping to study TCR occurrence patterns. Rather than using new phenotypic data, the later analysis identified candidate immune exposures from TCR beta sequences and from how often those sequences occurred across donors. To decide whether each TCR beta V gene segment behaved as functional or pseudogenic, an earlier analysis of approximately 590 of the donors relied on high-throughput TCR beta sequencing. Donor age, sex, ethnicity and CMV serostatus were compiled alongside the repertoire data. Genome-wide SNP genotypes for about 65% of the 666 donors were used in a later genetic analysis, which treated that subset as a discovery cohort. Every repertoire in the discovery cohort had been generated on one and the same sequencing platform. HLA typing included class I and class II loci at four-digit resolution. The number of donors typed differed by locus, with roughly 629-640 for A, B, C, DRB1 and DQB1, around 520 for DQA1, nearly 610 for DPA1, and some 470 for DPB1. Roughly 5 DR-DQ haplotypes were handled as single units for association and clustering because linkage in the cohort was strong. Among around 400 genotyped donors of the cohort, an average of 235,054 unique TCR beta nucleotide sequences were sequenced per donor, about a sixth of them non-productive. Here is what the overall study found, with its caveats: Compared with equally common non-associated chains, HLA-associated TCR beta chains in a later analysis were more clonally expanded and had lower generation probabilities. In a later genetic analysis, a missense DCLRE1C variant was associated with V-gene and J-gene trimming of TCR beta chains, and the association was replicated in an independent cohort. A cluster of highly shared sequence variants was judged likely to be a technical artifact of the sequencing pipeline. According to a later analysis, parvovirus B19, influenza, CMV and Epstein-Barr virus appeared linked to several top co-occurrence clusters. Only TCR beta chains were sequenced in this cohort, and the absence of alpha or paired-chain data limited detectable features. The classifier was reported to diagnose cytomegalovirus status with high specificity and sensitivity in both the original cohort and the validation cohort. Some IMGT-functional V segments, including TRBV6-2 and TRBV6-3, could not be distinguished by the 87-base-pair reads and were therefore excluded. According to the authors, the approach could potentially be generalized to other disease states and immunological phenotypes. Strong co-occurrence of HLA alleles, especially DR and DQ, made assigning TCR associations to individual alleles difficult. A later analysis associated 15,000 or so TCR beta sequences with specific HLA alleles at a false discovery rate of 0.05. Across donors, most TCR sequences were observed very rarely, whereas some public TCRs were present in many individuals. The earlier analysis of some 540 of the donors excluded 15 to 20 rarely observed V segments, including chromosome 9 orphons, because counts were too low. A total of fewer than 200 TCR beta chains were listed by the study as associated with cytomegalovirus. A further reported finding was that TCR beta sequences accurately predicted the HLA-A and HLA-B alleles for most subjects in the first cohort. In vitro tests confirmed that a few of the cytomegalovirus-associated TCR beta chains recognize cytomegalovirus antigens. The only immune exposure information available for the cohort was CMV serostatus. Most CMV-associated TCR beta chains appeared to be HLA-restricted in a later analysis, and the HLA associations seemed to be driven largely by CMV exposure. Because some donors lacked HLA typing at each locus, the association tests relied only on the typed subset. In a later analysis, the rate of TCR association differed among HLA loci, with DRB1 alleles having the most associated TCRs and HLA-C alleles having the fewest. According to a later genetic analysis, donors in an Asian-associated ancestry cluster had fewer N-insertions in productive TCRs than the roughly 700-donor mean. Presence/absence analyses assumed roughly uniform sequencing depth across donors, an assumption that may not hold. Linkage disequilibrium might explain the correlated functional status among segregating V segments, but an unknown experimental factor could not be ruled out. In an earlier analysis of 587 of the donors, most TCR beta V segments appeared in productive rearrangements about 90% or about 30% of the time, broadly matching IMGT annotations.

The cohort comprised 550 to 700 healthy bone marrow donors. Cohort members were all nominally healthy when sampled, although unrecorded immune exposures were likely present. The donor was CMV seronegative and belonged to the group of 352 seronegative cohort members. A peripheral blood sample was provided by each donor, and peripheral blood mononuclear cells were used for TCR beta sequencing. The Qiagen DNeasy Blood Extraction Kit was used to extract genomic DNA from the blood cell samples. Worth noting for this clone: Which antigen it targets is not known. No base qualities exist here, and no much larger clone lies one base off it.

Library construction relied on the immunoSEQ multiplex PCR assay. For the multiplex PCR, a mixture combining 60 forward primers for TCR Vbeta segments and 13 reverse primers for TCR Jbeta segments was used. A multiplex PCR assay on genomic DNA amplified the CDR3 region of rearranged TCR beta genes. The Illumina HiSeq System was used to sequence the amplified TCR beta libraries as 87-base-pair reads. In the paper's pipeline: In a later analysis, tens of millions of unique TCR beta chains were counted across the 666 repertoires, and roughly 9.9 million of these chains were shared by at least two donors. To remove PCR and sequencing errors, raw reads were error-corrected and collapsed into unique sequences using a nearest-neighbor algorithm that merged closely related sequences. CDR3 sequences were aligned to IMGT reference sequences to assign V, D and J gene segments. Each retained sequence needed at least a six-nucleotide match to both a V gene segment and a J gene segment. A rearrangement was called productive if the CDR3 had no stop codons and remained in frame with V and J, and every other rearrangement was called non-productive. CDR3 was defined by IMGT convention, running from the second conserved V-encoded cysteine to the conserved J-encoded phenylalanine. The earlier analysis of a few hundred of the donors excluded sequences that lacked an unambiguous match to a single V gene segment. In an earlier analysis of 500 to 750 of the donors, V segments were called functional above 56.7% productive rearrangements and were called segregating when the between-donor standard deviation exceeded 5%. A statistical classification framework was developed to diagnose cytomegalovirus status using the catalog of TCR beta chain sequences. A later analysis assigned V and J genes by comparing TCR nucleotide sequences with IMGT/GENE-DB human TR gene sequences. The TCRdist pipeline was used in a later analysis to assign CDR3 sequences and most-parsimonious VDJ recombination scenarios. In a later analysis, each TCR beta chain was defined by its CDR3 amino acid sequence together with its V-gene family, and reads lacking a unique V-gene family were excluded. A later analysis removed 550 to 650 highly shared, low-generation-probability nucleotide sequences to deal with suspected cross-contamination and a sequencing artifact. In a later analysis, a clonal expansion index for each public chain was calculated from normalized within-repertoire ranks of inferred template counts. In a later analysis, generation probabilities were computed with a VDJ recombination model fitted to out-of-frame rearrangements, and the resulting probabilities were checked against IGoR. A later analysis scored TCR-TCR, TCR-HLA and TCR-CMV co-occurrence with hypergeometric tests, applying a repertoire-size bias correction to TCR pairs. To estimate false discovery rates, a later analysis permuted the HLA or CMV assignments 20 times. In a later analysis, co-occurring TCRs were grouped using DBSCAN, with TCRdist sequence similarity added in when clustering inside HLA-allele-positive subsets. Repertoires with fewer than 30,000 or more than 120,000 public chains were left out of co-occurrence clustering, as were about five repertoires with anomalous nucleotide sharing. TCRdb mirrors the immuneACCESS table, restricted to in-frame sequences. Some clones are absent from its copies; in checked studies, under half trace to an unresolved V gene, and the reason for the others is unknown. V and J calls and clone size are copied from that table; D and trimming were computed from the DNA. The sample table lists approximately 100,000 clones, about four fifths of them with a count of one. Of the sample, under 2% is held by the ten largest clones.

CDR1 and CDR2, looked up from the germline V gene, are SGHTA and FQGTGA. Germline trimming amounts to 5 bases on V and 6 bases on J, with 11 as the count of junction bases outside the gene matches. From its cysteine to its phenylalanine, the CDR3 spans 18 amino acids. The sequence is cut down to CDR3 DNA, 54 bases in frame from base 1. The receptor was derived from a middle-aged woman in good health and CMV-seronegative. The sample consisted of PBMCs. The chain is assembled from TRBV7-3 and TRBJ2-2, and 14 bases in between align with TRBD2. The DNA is TGTGCCAGCAGCCTAGGGACTAGCGGGAGTTTGAGGTCCGGGGAGCTGTTTTTT. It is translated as CASSLGTSGSLRSGELFF.